In this sample, the clone carrying this T cell receptor (beta chain) turned up once. Its antigen is currently unknown. The data were taken from a study of cytotoxic CD8 clonotypes in ibrutinib-treated CLL. Across the study: Ten to eleven relapsed/refractory, some 14 treatment-naive; around 18 IGHV unmutated. Study-level points and caveats: Private clonotypes, not public ones, expanded at ibrutinib response. Against age-matched healthy donors, baseline clonality ran higher and tracked circulating CD8+ T-cell counts.

V was pared by 5 bases and J by 4 bases, with 3 bases of the junction left unmatched. The V gene's germline CDR1 is SGHTA and CDR2 FQGNSA. This CDR3 comprises 13 residues. Sequencing was performed with immunoSEQ multiplex PCR; in TCRdb, only in-frame clones are kept and a portion is missing. The sample lists about 76,000 clones, just over 85% seen once, with about 5.8% in the top ten. This TCR was sampled from a human donor with chronic lymphocytic leukemia. The material was PBMCs, obtained before ibrutinib treatment. V is TRBV7-2 and J is TRBJ1-1; the match to TRBD1 covers 8 bases. The CDR3 reads CASSRDRGTEAFF. The CDR3 bases are TGTGCCAGCAGCCGCGACAGGGGCACTGAAGCTTTCTTT.